The 21 T cell receptor beta chains given below trace back to one sample, sequenced in a study of vaccination effects on CD4 cells after COVID-19. Profiling relied on immunoSEQ multiplex PCR, and the TCRdb table lists in-frame clones only, not all of them. This table has tens of thousands of clones, around 76% appearing once. After expansion with viral peptide pools in the ViraFEST assay, antigen-specific CD4+ T cells were sequenced. After less than twelve days in culture, the CD4+ T cells were isolated. Nucleocapsid antibodies stayed negative before and after vaccination, showing no earlier SARS-CoV-2 infection. No antigen has been identified for these receptors. Material: CD4+ T cells from PBMCs cultured with HCoV-NL63 spike peptides, obtained before COVID-19 vaccination. These receptors all stem from a human donor who received a COVID-19 vaccine.

The chain joins TRBV7-3 to TRBJ1-4; the D gene is possibly TRBD1 (5 bases). V was trimmed by 6 bases and J by 7 bases, leaving 15 bases between them. The CDR3 is 14 amino acids. The germline V gene encodes CDR1 SGHTA and CDR2 FQGTGA. The CDR3 nucleotides are TGTGCCAGCAGTTCCGGGGGGGTTGGTGAAAAACTGTTTTTT. It codes for CASSSGGVGEKLFF.

The chain joins TRBV7-2 to TRBJ2-5; weak D call: TRBD1 (6 bases). Germline V lookup: CDR1 SGHTA, CDR2 FQGNSA. The CDR3 runs to 13 residues. V was clipped by 5 bases and J by 4 bases, with 11 bases between them. The CDR3 sequence: CASSPVGAETQYF. The CDR3 nucleotides are TGTGCCAGCAGCCCCGTGGGGGCAGAGACCCAGTACTTC.

V gene TRBV7-2 combines with J gene TRBJ2-5, with D maybe TRBD2 (6 bases). Per the germline V gene, CDR1 is SGHTA and CDR2 is FQGNSA. V was shortened by 4 bases and J by 4 bases, with 10 bases between the two germline ends. This CDR3 comprises 13 residues. The CDR3 sequence is CASSSWGVETQYF. CDR3 DNA sequence: TGTGCCAGCAGCTCGTGGGGGGTAGAGACCCAGTACTTC.

The V call is TRBV5-6, the J call TRBJ2-7, with TRBD1 identical over 11 bases. CDR3 size: 15 residues. The trim removed 4 bases at V and 5 bases at J, leaving 8 bases unmatched. Germline V gene lookup returns CDR1 SGHDT and CDR2 YYEEEE. This CDR3 reads CASSRRDRGYDEQYV. The CDR3 nucleotides read TGTGCCAGCAGCCGACGGGACAGGGGGTACGACGAGCAGTACGTC.

This chain links TRBV7-9 with TRBJ1-5; D remains ambiguous. Trimming pared 5 bases from V and 6 bases from J, leaving 8 bases between. CDR1 is SEHNR, CDR2 FQNEAQ, per germline (reference sequence). The CDR3 loop spans 12 amino acids. The CDR3 protein is CASSVRSQPQHF. The DNA of the CDR3 is TGTGCCAGCAGCGTCAGGAGTCAGCCCCAGCATTTT. The whole variable domain, filled in from reference TRBV7-9 and TRBJ1-5, reads DTGVSQNPRHKITKRGQNVTFRCDPISEHNRLYWYRQTLGQGPEFLTYFQNEAQLEKSRLLSDRFSAERPKGSFSTLEIQRTEQGDSAMYLCASSVRSQPQHFGDGTRLSIL.

Notes on this clone: At the DNA level, this CDR3 is encoded by other sequences in the same sample as well. The V call is TRBV6-5, the J call TRBJ2-2, with TRBD1 matching over 7 bases. The CDR3 spans 14 residues. V trimming: 3 bases; J trimming: 6 bases; junction bases outside the gene matches: 4. Germline assignment: CDR1 MNHEY and CDR2 SVGAGI. CDR3 bases: TGTGCCAGCAGTTATGACAGGGCTGCCGGGGAGCTGTTTTTT. Protein sequence: CASSYDRAAGELFF.

The chain uses TRBV7-2 and TRBJ2-3; no clear D. CDR1 and CDR2 from the germline V gene are SGHTA and FQGNSA. CDR3 length: 12 amino acids. The V end lost 5 bases, the J end lost 2 bases, and 5 bases lay between the germline ends. The CDR3 protein is CASSLPTDTQYF. The CDR3 region has the DNA TGTGCCAGCAGCCTACCCACAGATACGCAGTATTTT.

This sequence joins TRBV9 and TRBJ2-3, with TRBD1 identical over 10 bases. Trimming took 4 bases from V and 2 from J; bases not matched to a gene: 7. The CDR3 length is 16 residues. Germline CDR1 reads SGDLS; CDR2 reads YYNGEE. Here the CDR3 reads CASSLGGTGVTDTQYF. CDR3 coding DNA: TGTGCCAGCAGCCTCGGCGGGACAGGGGTCACAGATACGCAGTATTTT.

The gene calls are TRBV7-2 and TRBJ2-2; possible D gene TRBD1, 6 bases. V was cut by 5 bases and J by 5 bases, with 9 bases left in between. This CDR3 has 13 residues. The germline V gene has CDR1 SGHTA and CDR2 FQGNSA. The CDR3 loop reads CASSPDRTGELFF. The CDR3 nucleotides are TGTGCCAGCAGCCCGGACAGAACCGGGGAGCTGTTTTTT. Filled out from reference TRBV7-2 and TRBJ2-2, the complete variable domain reads GAGVSQSPSNKVTEKGKDVELRCDPISGHTALYWYRQSLGQGLEFLIYFQGNSAPDKSGLPSDRFSAERTGGSVSTLTIQRTQQEDSAVYLCASSPDRTGELFFGEGSRLTVL.

This clone has only a few counts. The rearrangement uses TRBV5-1 and TRBJ2-2; no reliable D call. CDR3 size: 15 residues. Germline V gives CDR1 SGHRS, CDR2 YFSETQ. V lost 4 bases and J lost 2, with 12 bases in between. DNA for the CDR3: TGCGCCAGCAGCCCGGACCCTACCAACACCGGGGAGCTGTTTTTT. It is translated as CASSPDPTNTGELFF. Complete variable domain (other parts from reference TRBV5-1 and TRBJ2-2): KAGVTQTPRYLIKTRGQQVTLSCSPISGHRSVSWYQQTPGQGLQFLFEYFSETQRNKGNFPGRFSGRQFSNSRSEMNVSTLELGDSALYLCASSPDPTNTGELFFGEGSRLTVL.

The chain couples TRBV5-1 to TRBJ1-1; no firm D call. This CDR3 has 15 amino acids. V lost 0 bases and J 5 bases, leaving 14 bases between the germline ends. The germline V gene has CDR1 SGHRS and CDR2 YFSETQ. This CDR3 reads CASSLAEGLGTEAFF. The CDR3 DNA reads as TGCGCCAGCAGCTTGGCCGAAGGGTTGGGAACTGAAGCTTTCTTT. The full variable domain, its missing parts supplied by reference TRBV5-1 and TRBJ1-1, is KAGVTQTPRYLIKTRGQQVTLSCSPISGHRSVSWYQQTPGQGLQFLFEYFSETQRNKGNFPGRFSGRQFSNSRSEMNVSTLELGDSALYLCASSLAEGLGTEAFFGQGTRLTVV.

This clone has a single count. The CDR3 DNA follows: TGCGCCAACCCGACAGGGCTGAGCAATCAGCCCCAGCATTTT. This codes for CANPTGLSNQPQHF. V is TRBV5-1 and J is TRBJ1-5; 7 nucleotides agree with TRBD1. The CDR3 covers 14 residues. Trimming took 9 bases from V and 1 from J; bases not matched to a gene: 7. Germline loops: CDR1 SGHRS, CDR2 YFSETQ.

The J gene is TRBJ2-6, the V gene TRBV19; the match to TRBD1 covers 7 bases. The germline V gene encodes CDR1 LNHDA and CDR2 SQIVND (reference sequence). The trim removed 2 bases at V and 2 bases at J, leaving 9 bases unmatched. The CDR3 totals 18 residues. The CDR3 reads CASSISTGNRAGANVLTF. DNA for the CDR3: TGTGCCAGTAGTATATCGACAGGGAATAGGGCTGGGGCCAACGTCCTGACTTTC. The full variable domain, its missing parts supplied by reference TRBV19 and TRBJ2-6, is DGGITQSPKYLFRKEGQNVTLSCEQNLNHDAMYWYRQDPGQGLRLIYYSQIVNDFQKGDIAEGYSVSREKKESFPLTVTSAQKNPTAFYLCASSISTGNRAGANVLTFGAGSRLTVL.

This sequence joins TRBV23-1 and TRBJ1-6, with a possible D match to TRBD1 (5 bases). TRBV23-1 is classed as an ORF, of uncertain function. The CDR3 has 17 residues. V was trimmed by 0 bases and J by 2 bases, leaving 11 bases between them. CDR3 loop: CASSQSRGGPYNSPLHF. In DNA, the CDR3 is TGCGCCAGCAGTCAATCAAGGGGCGGACCCTATAATTCACCCCTCCACTTT.

The chain has TRBV6-4 and TRBJ2-6; 9 nucleotides align to TRBD1. CDR3 length: 16 amino acids. Germline CDR1 is MRHNA and CDR2 is SNTAGT. With V trimmed by 5 bases and J by 4 bases, 6 bases remained unmatched. This CDR3 is CASSPGTGSGANVLTF. The CDR3 coding sequence is TGTGCCAGCAGTCCCGGGACAGGGTCCGGGGCCAACGTCCTGACTTTC.

V usage is TRBV7-3 and J usage is TRBJ2-2, with D uncertain. The CDR3 sequence is 13 residues long. V was shortened by 5 bases and J by 5 bases, with 9 bases between the two germline ends. Germline CDR1 and CDR2: SGHTA and FQGTGA. The CDR3 nucleotides are TGTGCCAGCAGCCTAGATAGGACCGGGGAGCTGTTTTTT. Translated, it gives CASSLDRTGELFF.

This chain uses TRBV7-2 with TRBJ1-6; D call uncertain. The CDR3 is 15 amino acids. V was shortened by 2 bases and J by 7 bases, with 12 bases between the two germline ends. Germline V gene data show CDR1 as SGHTA and CDR2 as FQGNSA. The CDR3 protein is CASSLRRERNSPLHF. The CDR3 nucleotides read TGTGCCAGCAGCTTACGAAGGGAGAGAAATTCACCCCTCCACTTT.

This clone was counted a few times. This chain links TRBV6-5 with TRBJ1-4, with D hard to call. This CDR3 region has 15 residues. Trimming shortened V by 6 bases and J by 4 bases, and 15 bases separated the two germline ends. CDR1 and CDR2 from the germline V gene are MNHEY and SVGAGI. CDR3: CASRGGSGFNEKLFF. CDR3 DNA sequence: TGTGCCAGCAGAGGAGGTAGCGGGTTTAATGAAAAACTGTTTTTT.

The rearrangement uses TRBV30 and TRBJ1-2; D unclear. This CDR3 has 14 residues. The V and J ends lost 6 bases and 7 bases respectively, with 21 bases between them. Germline V lookup: CDR1 GTSNPN, CDR2 SVGIG (reference sequence). The CDR3 coding sequence is TGTGCCTGCCGGGCGAAGGATGGACTCTTTGGCTACACCTTC. Protein sequence: CACRAKDGLFGYTF.

The CDR3 loop is CASSVGGGSNNEQFF. CDR3 sequence (DNA): TGTGCCAGCAGTGTCGGAGGGGGGTCCAACAATGAGCAGTTCTTC. This sequence joins TRBV6-4 and TRBJ2-1, with D perhaps assigned TRBD1 or TRBD2 (6 bases each). Germline lookup yields CDR1 MRHNA and CDR2 SNTAGT. The CDR3 runs 15 residues. The V end was cut by 4 bases, the J end by 5 bases, with 15 bases between.

V is TRBV5-1 and J is TRBJ2-5; D is perhaps TRBD1 (5 bases). This CDR3 is 14 amino acids long. The V gene's germline CDR1 is SGHRS and CDR2 YFSETQ. V was shortened by 0 bases and J by 5 bases, with 11 bases between the two germline ends. Written as DNA, the CDR3 is TGCGCCAGCAGCTTGGAGGGGTATGGGGAGACCCAGTACTTC. It specifies CASSLEGYGETQYF.